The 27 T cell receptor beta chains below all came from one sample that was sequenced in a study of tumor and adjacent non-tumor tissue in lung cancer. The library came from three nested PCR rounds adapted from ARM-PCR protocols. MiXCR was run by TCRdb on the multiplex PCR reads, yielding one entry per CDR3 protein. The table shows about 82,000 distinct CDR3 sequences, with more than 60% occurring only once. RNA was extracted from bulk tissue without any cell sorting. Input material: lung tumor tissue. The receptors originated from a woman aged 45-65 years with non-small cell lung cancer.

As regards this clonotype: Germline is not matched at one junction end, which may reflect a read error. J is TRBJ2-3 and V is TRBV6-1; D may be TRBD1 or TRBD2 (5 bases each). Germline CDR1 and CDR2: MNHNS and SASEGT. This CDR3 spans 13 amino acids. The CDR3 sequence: CVSSEGVLDMQYF. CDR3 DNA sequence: TGTGTCAGCAGTGAAGGGGTACTAGATATGCAGTATTTT.

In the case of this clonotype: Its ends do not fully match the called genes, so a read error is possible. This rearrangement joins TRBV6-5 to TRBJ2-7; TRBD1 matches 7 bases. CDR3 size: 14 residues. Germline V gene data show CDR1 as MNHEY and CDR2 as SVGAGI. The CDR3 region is CASHRLEGAYEQYF. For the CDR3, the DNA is TGTGCCAGTCACCGCCTCGAGGGGGCCTACGAGCAATACTTC.

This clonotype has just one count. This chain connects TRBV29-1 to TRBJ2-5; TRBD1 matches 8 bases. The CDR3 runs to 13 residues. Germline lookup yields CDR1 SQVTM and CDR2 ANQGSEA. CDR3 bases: TGCAGTAGCTGGCAGGGGGCGTGGGAGACAGAGTACTTC. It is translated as CSSWQGAWETEYF.

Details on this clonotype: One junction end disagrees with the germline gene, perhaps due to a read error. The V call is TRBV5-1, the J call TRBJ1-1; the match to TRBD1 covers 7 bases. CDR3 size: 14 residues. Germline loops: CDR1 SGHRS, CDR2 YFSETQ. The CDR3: CARSSQTGNTEAFF. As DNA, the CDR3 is TGCGCCAGGAGCTCACAGACAGGGAATACTGAAGCCTTCTTT. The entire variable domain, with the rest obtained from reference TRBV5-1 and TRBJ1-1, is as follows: KAGVTQTPRYLIKTRGQQVTLSCSPISGHRSVSWYQQTPGQGLQFLFEYFSETQRNKGNFPGRFSGRQFSNSRSEMNVSTLELGDSALYLCARSSQTGNTEAFFGQGTRLTVV.

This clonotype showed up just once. CDR3 sequence: CASSLAGGTGDMFF. The CDR3 region has the DNA TGTGCCAGTAGCCTAGCGGGGGGCACCGGGGATATGTTTTTT. The chain carries TRBV11-3 and TRBJ2-2; 11 bases align to TRBD2. V was clipped by 9 bases and J by 15 bases; unmatched bases: 15. Germline V gives CDR1 SGHNT, CDR2 YENEEA. The CDR3 covers 14 residues.

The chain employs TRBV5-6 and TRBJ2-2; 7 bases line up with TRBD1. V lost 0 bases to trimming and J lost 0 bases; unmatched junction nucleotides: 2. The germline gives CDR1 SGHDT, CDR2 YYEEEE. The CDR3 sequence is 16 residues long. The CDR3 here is CASSLGQGSNTGELFF. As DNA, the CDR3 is TGTGCCAGCAGCTTGGGACAGGGTTCGAACACCGGGGAGCTGTTTTTT. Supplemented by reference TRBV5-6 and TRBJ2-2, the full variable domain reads DAGVTQSPTHLIKTRGQQVTLRCSPKSGHDTVSWYQQALGQGPQFIFQYYEEEERQRGNFPDRFSGHQFPNYSSELNVNALLLGDSALYLCASSLGQGSNTGELFFGEGSRLTVL.

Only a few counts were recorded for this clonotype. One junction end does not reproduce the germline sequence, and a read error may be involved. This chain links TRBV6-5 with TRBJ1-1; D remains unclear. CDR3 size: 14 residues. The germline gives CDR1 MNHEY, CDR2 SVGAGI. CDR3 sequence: CVSSYGRFGTEAFF. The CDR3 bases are TGTGTCAGCAGTTACGGAAGGTTTGGGACTGAAGCTTTCTTT.

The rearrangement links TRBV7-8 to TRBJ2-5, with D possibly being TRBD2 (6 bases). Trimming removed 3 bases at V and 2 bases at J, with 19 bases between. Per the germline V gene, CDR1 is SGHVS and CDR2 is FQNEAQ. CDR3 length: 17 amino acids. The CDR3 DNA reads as TGTGCCAGCAGCTTGTCCGCGGGATTGGATCCTCAAGAGACCCAGTACTTC. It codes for CASSLSAGLDPQETQYF. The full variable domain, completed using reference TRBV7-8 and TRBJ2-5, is GAGVSQSPRYKVAKRGQDVALRCDPISGHVSLFWYQQALGQGPEFLTYFQNEAQLDKSGLPSDRFFAERPEGSVSTLKIQRTQQEDSAVYLCASSLSAGLDPQETQYFGPGTRLLVL.

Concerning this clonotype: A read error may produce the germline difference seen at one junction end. CDR3 nucleotide sequence: TGTGACAGCAGGAACGGGGACCTGGGGAAGACCCAGTACTTC. It encodes CDSRNGDLGKTQYF. This sequence joins TRBV6-5 and TRBJ2-5, with D possibly being TRBD1 or TRBD2 (5 bases each). The CDR3 sequence is 14 residues long. The germline V gene has CDR1 MNHEY and CDR2 SVGAGI.

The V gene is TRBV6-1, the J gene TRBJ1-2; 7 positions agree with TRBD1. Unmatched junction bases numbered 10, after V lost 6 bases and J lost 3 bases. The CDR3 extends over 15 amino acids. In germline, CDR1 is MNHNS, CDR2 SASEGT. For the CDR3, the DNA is TGTGCCAGCAGGCTAGGGAAGGGGGCCGACTATGGCTACACCTTC. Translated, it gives CASRLGKGADYGYTF.

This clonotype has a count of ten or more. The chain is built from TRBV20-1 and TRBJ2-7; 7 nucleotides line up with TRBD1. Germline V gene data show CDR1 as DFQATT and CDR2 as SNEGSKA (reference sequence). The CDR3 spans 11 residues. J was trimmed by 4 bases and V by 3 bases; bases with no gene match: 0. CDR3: CSASRGYEQYF. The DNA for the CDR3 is TGCAGTGCTAGCAGGGGGTACGAGCAGTACTTC.

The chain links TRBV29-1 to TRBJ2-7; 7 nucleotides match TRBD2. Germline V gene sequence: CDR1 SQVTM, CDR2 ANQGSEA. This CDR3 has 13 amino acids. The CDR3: CCILTGRRNEQYF. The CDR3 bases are TGCTGCATCCTTACCGGGAGGCGAAACGAGCAGTACTTC.

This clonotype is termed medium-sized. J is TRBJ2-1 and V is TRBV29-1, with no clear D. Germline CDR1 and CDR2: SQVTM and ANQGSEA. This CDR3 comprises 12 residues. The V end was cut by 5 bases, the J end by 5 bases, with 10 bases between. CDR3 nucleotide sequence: TGCAGCGTTAGCATCTCACACAATGAGCAGTTCTTC. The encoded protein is CSVSISHNEQFF.

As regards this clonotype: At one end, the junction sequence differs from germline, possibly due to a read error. In DNA, the CDR3 is TGCATTGCTAGAGATCCGACTAGCGGGAACCGTGAGCACTTCTTC. It yields the protein CIARDPTSGNREHFF. This sequence joins TRBV20-1 and TRBJ2-1, with 11 bases aligning to TRBD2. The CDR3 covers 15 residues. CDR1 and CDR2 (germline): DFQATT, SNEGSKA (reference sequence).

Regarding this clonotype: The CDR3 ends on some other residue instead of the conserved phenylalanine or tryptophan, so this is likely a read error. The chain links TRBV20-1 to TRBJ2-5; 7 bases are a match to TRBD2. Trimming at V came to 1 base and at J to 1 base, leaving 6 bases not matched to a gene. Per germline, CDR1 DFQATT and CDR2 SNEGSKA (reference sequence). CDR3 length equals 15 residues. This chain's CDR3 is CSARVGGSSQETQYL. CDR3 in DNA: TGCAGTGCTAGAGTCGGCGGGAGTAGCCAAGAGACCCAGTACTTA.

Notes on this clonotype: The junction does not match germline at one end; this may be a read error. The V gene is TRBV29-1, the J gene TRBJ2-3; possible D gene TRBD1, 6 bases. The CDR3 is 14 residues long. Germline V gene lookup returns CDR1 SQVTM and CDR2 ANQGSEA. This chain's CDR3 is CSVAGTRVGDTQNF. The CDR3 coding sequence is TGCAGCGTTGCCGGGACACGAGTAGGAGATACGCAGAATTTT.

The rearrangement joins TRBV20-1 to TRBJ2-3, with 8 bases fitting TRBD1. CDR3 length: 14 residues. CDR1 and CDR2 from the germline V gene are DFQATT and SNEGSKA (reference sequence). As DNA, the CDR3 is TGCAGCGCGGGACAGGTCTGTCGCACAGATACGCAGTATTTT. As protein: CSAGQVCRTDTQYF.

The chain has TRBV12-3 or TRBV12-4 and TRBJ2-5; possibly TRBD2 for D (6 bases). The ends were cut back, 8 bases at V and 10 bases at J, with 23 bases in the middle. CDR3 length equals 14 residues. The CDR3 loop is CASGHPGGAQIQYF. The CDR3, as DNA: TGTGCCAGCGGGCACCCTGGAGGGGCACAGATCCAGTACTTC.

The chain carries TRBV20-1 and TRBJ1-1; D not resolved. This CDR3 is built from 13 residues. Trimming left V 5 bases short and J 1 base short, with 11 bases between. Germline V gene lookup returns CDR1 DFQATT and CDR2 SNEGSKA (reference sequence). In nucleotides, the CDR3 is TGCAGTGCTCCCGACACCCGGAACACTGAAGCTTTCTTT. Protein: CSAPDTRNTEAFF.

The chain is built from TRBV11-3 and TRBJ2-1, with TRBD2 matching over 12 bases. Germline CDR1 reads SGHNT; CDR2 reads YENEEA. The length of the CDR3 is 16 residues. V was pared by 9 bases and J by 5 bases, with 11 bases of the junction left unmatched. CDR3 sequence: CARSIVRLAGDNEQFF. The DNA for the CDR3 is TGTGCCAGGAGCATAGTCAGACTAGCGGGGGACAATGAGCAGTTCTTC. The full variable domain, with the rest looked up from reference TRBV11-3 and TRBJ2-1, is EAGVVQSPRYKIIEKKQPVAFWCNPISGHNTLYWYLQNLGQGPELLIRYENEEAVDDSQLPKDRFSAERLKGVDSTLKIQPAELGDSAVYLCARSIVRLAGDNEQFFGPGTRLTVL.

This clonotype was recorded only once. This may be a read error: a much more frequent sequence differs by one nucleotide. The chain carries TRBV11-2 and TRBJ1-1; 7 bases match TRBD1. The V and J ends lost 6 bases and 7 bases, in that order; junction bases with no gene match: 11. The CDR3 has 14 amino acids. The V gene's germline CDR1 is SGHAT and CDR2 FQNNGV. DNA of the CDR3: TGTGCCAGCAGGACCCTAAGACAGGGCGGTGAAGCTTTCTTT. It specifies CASRTLRQGGEAFF.

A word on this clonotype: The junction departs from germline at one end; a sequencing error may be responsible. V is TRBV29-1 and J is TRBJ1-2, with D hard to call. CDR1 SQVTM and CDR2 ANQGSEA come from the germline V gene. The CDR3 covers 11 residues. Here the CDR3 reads CRVGETKGYTF. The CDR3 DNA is TGCAGGGTTGGGGAAACAAAAGGCTACACCTTC.

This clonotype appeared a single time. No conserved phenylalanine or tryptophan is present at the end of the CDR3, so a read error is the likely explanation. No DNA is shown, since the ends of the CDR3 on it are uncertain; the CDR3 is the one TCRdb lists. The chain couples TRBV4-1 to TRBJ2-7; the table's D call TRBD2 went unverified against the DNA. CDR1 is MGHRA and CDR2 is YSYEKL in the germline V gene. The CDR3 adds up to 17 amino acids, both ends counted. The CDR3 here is CASSQDWVTSGSREHYL.

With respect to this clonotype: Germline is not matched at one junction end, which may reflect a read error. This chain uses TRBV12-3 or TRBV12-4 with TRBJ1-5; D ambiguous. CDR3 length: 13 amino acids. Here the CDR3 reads CTSSLASNRAQHF. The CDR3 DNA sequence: TGTACCAGCAGTCTGGCCAGCAATCGGGCCCAGCATTTT.

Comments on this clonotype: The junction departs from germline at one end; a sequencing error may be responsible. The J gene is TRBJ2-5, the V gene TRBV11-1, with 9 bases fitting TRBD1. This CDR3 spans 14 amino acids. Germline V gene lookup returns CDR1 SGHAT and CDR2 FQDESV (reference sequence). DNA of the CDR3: TGTGCCAGCATCCCGGGACAGGGCGTAGAGGCCCAATACTTC. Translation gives CASIPGQGVEAQYF.

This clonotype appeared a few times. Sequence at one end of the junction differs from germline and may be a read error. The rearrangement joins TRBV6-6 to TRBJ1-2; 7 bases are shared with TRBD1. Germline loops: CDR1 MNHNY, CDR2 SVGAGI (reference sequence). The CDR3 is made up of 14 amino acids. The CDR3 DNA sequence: TGTGCTAGCAACCCTGGGACAGTTAACTATGGCTACACCTTC. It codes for CASNPGTVNYGYTF.

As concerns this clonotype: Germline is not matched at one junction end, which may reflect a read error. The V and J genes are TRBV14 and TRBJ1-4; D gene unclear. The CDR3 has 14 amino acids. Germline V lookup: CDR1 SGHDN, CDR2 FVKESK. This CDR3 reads CASIQDRAERKQFF. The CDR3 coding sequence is TGTGCCAGCATCCAAGACCGCGCAGAGAGAAAACAGTTTTTT.